These 30 T cell receptor beta chains share one sample of origin, sequenced in a study of cytomegalovirus exposure and HLA in healthy donors. The primer mix had 60 Vbeta and 13 Jbeta primers. Profiled with immunoSEQ multiplex PCR; TCRdb holds only in-frame clones, not every one. The sample lists 90,000 to 120,000 clones; 65% to 80% were seen once. The sequenced sample was PBMCs. The receptors come from a male donor in good health and CMV-seronegative.

The J gene is TRBJ2-2, the V gene TRBV5-6; 11 bases align to TRBD2. The CDR3 has 17 residues. The V gene's germline CDR1 is SGHDT and CDR2 YYEEEE. V gave up 6 bases and J gave up 6 bases; unmatched junction bases: 13. The CDR3: CASTRAGSGRAAGELFF. The DNA for the CDR3 is TGTGCCAGCACCCGAGCGGGTAGCGGGAGGGCCGCCGGGGAGCTGTTTTTT.

This chain joins TRBV28 and TRBJ1-1; TRBD1 matches at 7 bases. With 4 bases clipped from V and 1 base from J, the junction kept 6 bases outside the gene matches. CDR3 length: 15 amino acids. CDR1 and CDR2 (germline): MDHEN, SYDVKM. CDR3 sequence (DNA): TGTGCCAGCAGTTGGACAGGTCTCTCGAACACTGAAGCTTTCTTT. It codes for CASSWTGLSNTEAFF.

The CDR3 DNA reads as TGTGCCAGCACCTCCCTAGGGCTTGCCGACAGGTTTGGCACAGATACGCAGTATTTT. Translation: CASTSLGLADRFGTDTQYF. V gene TRBV27 combines with J gene TRBJ2-3; D is possibly TRBD1 (6 bases). The CDR3 is 19 residues long. The germline V gene encodes CDR1 MNHEY and CDR2 SMNVEV (reference sequence). The V and J ends lost 7 bases and 1 base respectively, with 27 bases between them.

This chain joins TRBV6-5 and TRBJ2-7; D may be TRBD2 (5 bases). V lost 0 bases, J lost 4 bases, and 10 bases lay in between. The CDR3 has 14 amino acids. Germline V gene data show CDR1 as MNHEY and CDR2 as SVGAGI. CDR3 sequence reads: CASSYSGRGYEQYF. CDR3 nucleotide sequence: TGTGCCAGCAGTTACTCGGGGAGAGGGTACGAGCAGTACTTC.

This clone was recorded only once. The CDR3 region is CAWEDRGLNYGYTF. As DNA, the CDR3 is TGTGCCTGGGAAGACAGGGGTTTAAACTATGGCTACACCTTC. The rearrangement links TRBV30 to TRBJ1-2; 8 bases agree with TRBD1. The CDR3 is 14 residues long. Germline loops: CDR1 GTSNPN, CDR2 SVGIG (reference sequence). V lost 5 bases, J lost 2 bases, and 7 bases stayed unmatched.

V gene TRBV5-1 combines with J gene TRBJ2-1; 7 nucleotides agree with TRBD2. J lost 5 bases, V lost 2 bases, and 7 bases had no gene match. CDR1 and CDR2 (germline): SGHRS, YFSETQ. The CDR3 consists of 15 residues. DNA of the CDR3: TGCGCCAGCAGCTTCGAGGGAGGGCCGAACAATGAGCAGTTCTTC. Residues: CASSFEGGPNNEQFF.

This chain connects TRBV5-1 to TRBJ2-2; TRBD2 matches at 7 bases. The CDR3 extends over 16 amino acids. CDR1 SGHRS and CDR2 YFSETQ come from the germline V gene. Trimming removed 3 bases from V and 6 bases from J; junction bases left unmatched: 11. CDR3: CASSSVGRERPGELFF. DNA of the CDR3: TGCGCCAGCAGCTCGGTAGGGCGGGAGCGTCCCGGGGAGCTGTTTTTT.

The chain carries TRBV29-1 and TRBJ2-7; 7 bases agree with TRBD1. This CDR3 is built from 12 residues. V lost 5 bases, J lost 5 bases, and 6 bases stayed unmatched. Germline CDR1 and CDR2: SQVTM and ANQGSEA. This chain's CDR3 is CSVRQGVDEQYF. The CDR3 nucleotides read TGCAGCGTTAGGCAGGGGGTCGACGAGCAGTACTTC.

The chain recombines TRBV5-8 with TRBJ2-1; possible D gene TRBD2, 6 bases. Germline CDR1 is SGHTS and CDR2 is YDEGEE. Trimming cost V 4 bases and J 8 bases, with 10 bases left between them. CDR3 length equals 12 residues. The CDR3 protein is CASSLLADEQFF. The CDR3 DNA follows: TGTGCCAGCAGCCTACTAGCTGATGAGCAGTTCTTC.

V is TRBV18 and J is TRBJ2-7, with 13 bases lining up with TRBD2. The CDR3 totals 17 residues. The V segment lost 0 bases and the J segment 6 bases; nucleotides outside the gene matches: 8. Germline V gives CDR1 KGHSH, CDR2 LQKENI. The CDR3 loop is CASSPPVSGLAGSEQYF. For the CDR3, the DNA is TGTGCCAGCTCACCACCGGTCTCGGGACTAGCGGGAAGCGAGCAGTACTTC.

This chain connects TRBV28 to TRBJ1-3; tentatively, D is TRBD1 (6 bases). V was pared by 0 bases and J by 4 bases, with 7 bases between. The CDR3 sequence is 14 residues long. CDR1 and CDR2 from the germline V gene are MDHEN and SYDVKM. The DNA for the CDR3 is TGTGCCAGCAGTTTATGGGACAGCGGAAACACCATATATTTT. It yields the protein CASSLWDSGNTIYF.

CDR3 coding DNA: TGTGCCAGCAGCTTACGCCGGTCCAATGAGCAGTTCTTC. Its protein product is CASSLRRSNEQFF. The rearrangement links TRBV7-3 to TRBJ2-1; no firm D call. CDR1 and CDR2 (germline): SGHTA, FQGTGA. CDR3 size: 13 residues. The germline V and J ends were trimmed by 2 bases and 6 bases, with 8 bases remaining between them.

The chain couples TRBV7-7 to TRBJ2-1; TRBD2 aligns across 8 bases. Germline-derived CDR1 and CDR2 are SSHAT and FNYEAQ (reference sequence). The ends lost 5 bases at V and 3 bases at J; junction bases unmatched: 6. This CDR3 is built from 15 residues. Here the CDR3 reads CASSPGLAGYNEQFF. The CDR3 DNA sequence: TGTGCCAGCAGCCCAGGCCTAGCGGGCTACAATGAGCAGTTCTTC.

The chain joins TRBV19 to TRBJ2-7, with TRBD2 matching over 9 bases. Losses at the gene ends were 6 bases for V and 5 bases for J; bases not matched to a gene: 11. The CDR3 is made up of 15 amino acids. Germline CDR1 reads LNHDA; CDR2 reads SQIVND (reference sequence). CDR3 DNA sequence: TGTGCCAGTAGCCGCTTGCTGGGACTAGCAGACGAGCAGTACTTC. Amino acids: CASSRLLGLADEQYF.

This clone was observed a handful of times. The rearrangement uses TRBV29-1 and TRBJ2-7; D not certain. The CDR3 contains 11 residues. Germline V gene sequence: CDR1 SQVTM, CDR2 ANQGSEA. V dropped 6 bases and J dropped 3 bases, with 9 bases sitting between them. CDR3 nucleotide sequence: TGCAGCGTCCTAAATGACTACGAGCAGTACTTC. Translation gives CSVLNDYEQYF.

The V call is TRBV10-3, the J call TRBJ2-1, with TRBD2 matching over 11 bases. Germline lookup yields CDR1 ENHRY and CDR2 SYGVKD. The CDR3 totals 15 residues. The V gene end was trimmed by 0 bases and the J gene end by 6 bases; junction bases not matched to a gene: 1. CDR3 residues: CAISESGLAGNEQFF. In nucleotides, the CDR3 is TGTGCCATCAGTGAGTCTGGACTAGCGGGCAATGAGCAGTTCTTC.

The CDR3 DNA reads as TGCGCCAGCACCCTCCAGGGGCGTTCGAATGAAAAACTGTTTTTT. Protein sequence: CASTLQGRSNEKLFF. The chain joins TRBV5-1 to TRBJ1-4; possible D gene TRBD1, 6 bases. Per germline, CDR1 SGHRS and CDR2 YFSETQ. The CDR3 contains 15 residues. Trimming took off 6 bases at V and 5 bases at J, with 17 bases between the two ends.

DNA for the CDR3: TGTGCCAGCAGCAAAAATGGCGGTGCGAACACCGGGGAGCTGTTTTTT. Protein: CASSKNGGANTGELFF. The chain joins TRBV7-2 to TRBJ2-2; D ambiguous. The CDR3 sequence is 16 residues long. The germline gives CDR1 SGHTA, CDR2 FQGNSA. Trimming removed 5 bases at V and 0 bases at J, with 13 bases between.

The V and J genes are TRBV12-5 and TRBJ1-2; tentative D call: TRBD1 (6 bases). This CDR3 contains 17 residues. Trimming took 2 bases from V and 4 from J, leaving 20 bases between them. Germline lookup yields CDR1 LGHNT and CDR2 FRNRAP. The CDR3 DNA reads as TGTGCTAGTGGTTTGCACGTTGCACAGGGAAACAGCTATGGCTACACCTTC. This gives the protein CASGLHVAQGNSYGYTF.

This clone was seen a single time. The chain carries TRBV29-1 and TRBJ2-7; D gene unclear. Germline loops: CDR1 SQVTM, CDR2 ANQGSEA. Trimming took 4 bases from V and 3 from J, leaving 13 bases between them. This CDR3 is built from 13 residues. The CDR3 DNA reads as TGCAGCGTTGTATGGGTTGGAGTCTACGAGCAGTACTTC. Residues: CSVVWVGVYEQYF.

The chain employs TRBV15 and TRBJ2-1, with a possible D match to TRBD1 (6 bases). Trimming stripped 1 base from V and 5 bases from J, with 18 bases between. This CDR3 contains 17 residues. The germline V gene encodes CDR1 LNHNV and CDR2 YYDKDF (reference sequence). The CDR3 sequence is CATSRGMWGPGDNEQFF. The DNA for the CDR3 is TGTGCCACCAGCAGAGGGATGTGGGGGCCTGGGGACAATGAGCAGTTCTTC.

V usage is TRBV5-1 and J usage is TRBJ2-1; D is perhaps TRBD2 (6 bases). Trimming removed 3 bases from V and 8 bases from J, with 18 bases in between. The germline V gene has CDR1 SGHRS and CDR2 YFSETQ. CDR3 size: 15 residues. This CDR3 reads CASSSRDSGVDEQFF. CDR3 bases: TGCGCCAGCAGCTCCCGGGACTCTGGGGTGGATGAGCAGTTCTTC.

The V gene is TRBV9, the J gene TRBJ2-1; 10 bases map to TRBD2. With V trimmed by 4 bases and J by 7 bases, 11 bases remained unmatched. CDR3 size: 16 residues. The germline CDR1 and CDR2 sequences are SGDLS and YYNGEE. The CDR3 DNA follows: TGTGCCAGCAGCCCCATAGCGGGAGGCGCCGGGAATGAGCAGTTCTTC. Protein product: CASSPIAGGAGNEQFF.

The chain employs TRBV5-1 and TRBJ2-5; 14 nucleotides agree with TRBD2. The length of the CDR3 is 16 residues. CDR1 is SGHRS, CDR2 YFSETQ, per germline. J was trimmed by 4 bases and V by 4 bases; bases with no gene match: 6. CDR3 loop: CASSTGTSGSTETQYF. The DNA for the CDR3 is TGCGCCAGCAGCACCGGGACTAGCGGGAGTACAGAGACCCAGTACTTC.

The chain employs TRBV7-5 and TRBJ1-3; the table gives TRBD1 as D, unverified against the DNA. TRBV7-5 is a pseudogene. The CDR3 extends over 15 amino acids. DNA for the CDR3: TGTGTCAGAAGTGGTCCACAGGCCTCTGGAAACACCATATATTTT. It translates to CVRSGPQASGNTIYF.

The chain carries TRBV6-5 and TRBJ1-2; maybe TRBD1 (6 bases). V shed 6 bases and J shed 0 bases, with 11 bases lying between them. In germline, CDR1 is MNHEY, CDR2 SVGAGI. CDR3 length: 14 residues. The CDR3 DNA follows: TGTGCCAGCAGCCGGGACACAACTAACTATGGCTACACCTTC. This translates into CASSRDTTNYGYTF.

The chain uses TRBV15 and TRBJ1-2; TRBD1 might be the D (6 bases). V shed 0 bases and J shed 2 bases, with 13 bases lying between them. This CDR3 is 16 amino acids long. Germline CDR1 and CDR2: LNHNV and YYDKDF (reference sequence). The CDR3 nucleotides are TGTGCCACCAGCAGAGATCGAGACAGGAGAAACTATGGCTACACCTTC. Translated, it gives CATSRDRDRRNYGYTF.

V gene TRBV5-1 combines with J gene TRBJ2-1; the D gene is possibly TRBD1 (6 bases). Trimming pared 0 bases from V and 5 bases from J, leaving 6 bases between. Germline assignment: CDR1 SGHRS and CDR2 YFSETQ. This CDR3 is built from 13 residues. CDR3 residues: CASSLGQDNEQFF. The CDR3 DNA sequence: TGCGCCAGCAGCTTGGGACAGGACAATGAGCAGTTCTTC.

V usage is TRBV11-2 and J usage is TRBJ2-5; a weak D match, TRBD1 (6 bases). Germline CDR1 reads SGHAT; CDR2 reads FQNNGV. The CDR3 totals 15 residues. The germline V and J ends were trimmed by 6 bases and 1 base, with 15 bases remaining between them. The CDR3 sequence is CASRNPRGPQETQYF. For the CDR3, the DNA is TGTGCCAGCAGAAACCCCAGGGGCCCCCAAGAGACCCAGTACTTC.

The V call is TRBV28, the J call TRBJ2-3; maybe TRBD1 (7 bases). V gave up 5 bases and J gave up 2 bases, with 14 bases separating them. The CDR3 is 15 amino acids. The V gene's germline CDR1 is MDHEN and CDR2 SYDVKM. The CDR3 coding sequence is TGTGCCAGCAGTGGCAGGGGGGTGGACACAGATACGCAGTATTTT. Translation: CASSGRGVDTDTQYF.